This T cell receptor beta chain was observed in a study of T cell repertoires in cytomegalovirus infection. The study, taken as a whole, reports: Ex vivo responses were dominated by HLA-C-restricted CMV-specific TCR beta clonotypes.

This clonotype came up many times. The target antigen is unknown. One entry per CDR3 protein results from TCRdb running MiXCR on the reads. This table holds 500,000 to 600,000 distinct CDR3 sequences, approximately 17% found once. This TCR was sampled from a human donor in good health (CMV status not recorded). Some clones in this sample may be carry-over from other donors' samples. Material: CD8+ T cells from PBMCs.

CDR3 DNA: TGTGCCAGCAGCCGCTCGACAGGGTTGGATGAAAAACTGTTTTTT. Amino acids: CASSRSTGLDEKLFF. This chain joins TRBV11-2 and TRBJ1-4; 7 bases match TRBD1. V trimming: 5 bases; J trimming: 6 bases; junction bases outside the gene matches: 9. Germline V gives CDR1 SGHAT, CDR2 FQNNGV. CDR3 length equals 15 residues. The entire variable domain, with the rest obtained from reference TRBV11-2 and TRBJ1-4, is as follows: EAGVAQSPRYKIIEKRQSVAFWCNPISGHATLYWYQQILGQGPKLLIQFQNNGVVDDSQLPKDRFSAERLKGVDSTLKIQPAKLEDSAVYLCASSRSTGLDEKLFFGSGTQLSVL.